These 17 T cell receptor beta chains share one sample of origin, sequenced in a study of tumor-infiltrating lymphocytes in primary liver carcinoma. Co-extraction yielded RNA and DNA from around 20-30 mg of unsorted bulk tissue. The investigators made TCR beta cDNA from roughly 0.55 ug total RNA, using a constant-region primer. Three nested multiplex PCR rounds, a slightly modified ARM-PCR, produced the libraries for TCR beta. Rounds one and two of PCR, each of 10 to 11 cycles, were primed with TRBV1-TRBV30 forward primers and a C-beta reverse primer. TCRdb analysed the multiplex PCR reads with MiXCR anew, one entry per CDR3 protein. Of 100,000 to 150,000 distinct CDR3 sequences listed, under 65% are singletons. The sample consisted of liver tumor tissue from sampling region 3. The subset here: tumor region T3, left-lateral pole. These receptors came from an older woman with primary liver carcinoma and hepatitis B virus infection.

As to this clonotype: The junction departs from the called germline gene at one end, perhaps through a read error. The chain employs TRBV5-5 and TRBJ1-1, with D unclear. Germline CDR1 reads SGHKS; CDR2 reads YYEKEE (reference sequence). The CDR3 loop spans 14 amino acids. The CDR3 is CTSSSPTRNTEAFF. DNA for the CDR3: TGTACCAGCAGCTCTCCGACAAGGAACACTGAAGCTTTCTTT.

This clonotype came up many times. The rearrangement uses TRBV28 and TRBJ2-3, with no clear D. The germline V gene encodes CDR1 MDHEN and CDR2 SYDVKM. The CDR3 contains 16 residues. V was trimmed by 5 bases and J by 3 bases, leaving 18 bases between them. CDR3 bases: TGTGCCAGCAGTCCGCCGGTGAGGCTTGTGACAGATACGCAGTATTTT. Residues: CASSPPVRLVTDTQYF.

This clonotype was detected only a few times. A much larger clone lies a single base off, so this may be a read error. Lacking the conserved final phenylalanine or tryptophan, this CDR3 likely reflects a read error. The genes are TRBV6-6 and TRBJ2-5, with 9 bases fitting TRBD1. V lost 1 base to trimming and J lost 1 base; unmatched junction nucleotides: 1. Germline CDR1 and CDR2: MNHNY and SVGAGI (reference sequence). There are 15 residues in the CDR3. The CDR3: CASSYLGQGQETQYL. The CDR3 DNA sequence: TGTGCCAGCAGTTACTTGGGACAGGGCCAAGAGACCCAGTACTTA.

The genes are TRBV4-1 and TRBJ1-3; no clear D gene. Germline values: CDR1 MGHRA, CDR2 YSYEKL. The CDR3 totals 16 residues. Deletions cut 1 base from V and 6 bases from J, with 16 bases between. The CDR3: CASSQVTGDSENTIYF. In nucleotides, the CDR3 is TGCGCCAGCAGCCAAGTCACGGGCGATTCCGAAAACACCATATATTTT.

This clonotype was counted many times. The chain couples TRBV6-5 to TRBJ1-1; D not certain. This CDR3 contains 13 residues. Germline CDR1 is MNHEY and CDR2 is SVGAGI. Trimming took off 0 bases at V and 3 bases at J, with 5 bases between the two ends. The CDR3 reads CASSYSRDTEAFF. CDR3 DNA sequence: TGTGCCAGCAGTTACTCCAGAGACACTGAAGCTTTCTTT.

Comment on this clonotype: One junction end does not reproduce the germline sequence, and a read error may be involved. CDR3 nucleotide sequence: TGTGCCAGCAGTTTACGAGGGGCCAACTATGGCCACACCTTC. This gives the protein CASSLRGANYGHTF. This sequence joins TRBV28 and TRBJ1-2; D may be TRBD1 (5 bases). CDR1 and CDR2 from the germline V gene are MDHEN and SYDVKM. The CDR3 runs 14 residues.

This clonotype was seen a few times. This sequence joins TRBV28 and TRBJ2-1; 11 bases map to TRBD2. Unmatched junction bases numbered 8, after V lost 6 bases and J lost 4 bases. The CDR3 is 16 residues long. CDR1 is MDHEN and CDR2 is SYDVKM in the germline V gene. This CDR3 reads CASRASGRWEYNEQFF. The CDR3 DNA reads TGTGCCAGCAGGGCTAGCGGGAGGTGGGAATACAATGAGCAGTTCTTC.

This clonotype was counted many times. This chain connects TRBV19 to TRBJ1-1; D is unclear. Germline CDR1 is LNHDA and CDR2 is SQIVND (reference sequence). The germline V and J ends were trimmed by 7 bases and 0 bases, with 6 bases remaining between them. The CDR3 consists of 12 residues. In DNA form, the CDR3 reads TGTGCCAGTAAAGACGTGAACACTGAAGCTTTCTTT. Protein product: CASKDVNTEAFF.

This clonotype has ten or more counts. This sequence joins TRBV10-3 and TRBJ1-3, with TRBD1 identical over 7 bases. Germline V gene data show CDR1 as ENHRY and CDR2 as SYGVKD. The ends lost 7 bases at V and 0 bases at J; junction bases unmatched: 6. The CDR3 is made up of 15 amino acids. The CDR3 DNA reads TGTGCCATCATGCGGGACAGCAACTCTGGAAACACCATATATTTT. Its protein is CAIMRDSNSGNTIYF.

The chain carries TRBV4-1 and TRBJ2-1; 11 bases match TRBD2. Germline V CDR1 and CDR2: MGHRA, YSYEKL. Germline trimming cut 4 bases from V and 12 bases from J; bases unmatched to any gene: 20. This CDR3 contains 18 residues. Written as DNA, the CDR3 is TGCGCCAGCAGCCCTACGACCGGGACTAGCGGTGGAAGCTGGGCGCAGTTCTTC. Residues: CASSPTTGTSGGSWAQFF.

Comments on this clonotype: It may be a read error: a sequence one base away is much more abundant. The gene calls are TRBV29-1 and TRBJ1-1; D unresolved. CDR1 is SQVTM, CDR2 ANQGSEA, per germline. The CDR3 runs 10 residues. Here the CDR3 reads CGVQNTEAFF. CDR3 DNA: TGCGGGGTACAGAACACTGAAGCTTTCTTT.

This clonotype is classed as medium-sized. This rearrangement joins TRBV11-3 to TRBJ1-1; D is perhaps TRBD1 (5 bases). The germline V and J ends were trimmed by 7 bases and 5 bases, with 14 bases remaining between them. The CDR3 runs to 13 residues. The germline CDR1 and CDR2 sequences are SGHNT and YENEEA. CDR3 bases: TGTGCCAGCACCCATGGCAGGGTTACTGAAGCTTTCTTT. Translation gives CASTHGRVTEAFF.

In the case of this clonotype: This likely comes from a read error, as the CDR3 has no conserved phenylalanine or tryptophan at its end. The chain recombines TRBV11-3 with TRBJ2-1, with a tentative D call TRBD2 (7 bases). V was clipped by 4 bases and J by 6 bases, with 22 bases between them. This CDR3 is 17 amino acids long. Germline loops: CDR1 SGHNT, CDR2 YENEEA. CDR3 in DNA: TGTGCCAGCAGCTCCCGGGGGGCGCGCACCATAGGCAATGAGCAGTTCTCC. As protein: CASSSRGARTIGNEQFS.

Of note for this clonotype: One end of the junction varies from germline; a read error may be responsible. The chain uses TRBV11-2 and TRBJ2-6, with a weak D call TRBD1 (5 bases). Germline CDR1 is SGHAT and CDR2 is FQNNGV. The CDR3 covers 14 residues. The CDR3 nucleotides read TGTGCCAGCATGATGGCCTCTGGGGCCAGCGTCCTGACTTTC. It codes for CASMMASGASVLTF.

Concerning this clonotype: Since a much larger clone is just one base distant, this may be a read error. This chain uses TRBV6-5 with TRBJ2-7; maybe TRBD1 (5 bases). The V gene's germline CDR1 is MNHEY and CDR2 SVGAGI. There are 17 residues in the CDR3. V was pared by 2 bases and J by 0 bases, with 17 bases between. Here the CDR3 DNA reads TGTGCCAGCAGTTACCCTCGGTACGGCAGGGCCTCCTACGAGCAGTACTTC. Amino acids: CASSYPRYGRASYEQYF.

The genes are TRBV29-1 and TRBJ2-5; TRBD1 matches 9 bases. The CDR3 is 13 amino acids. Germline CDR1 SQVTM, CDR2 ANQGSEA. J lost 13 bases, V lost 4 bases, and 13 bases had no gene match. CDR3: CSVGTGGSETWYF. The CDR3 DNA is TGCAGCGTTGGAACAGGGGGCAGTGAGACCTGGTACTTC.

On this clonotype itself: The junction departs from germline at one end; a sequencing error may be responsible. V is TRBV11-2 and J is TRBJ2-1; 13 positions agree with TRBD2. Germline assignment: CDR1 SGHAT and CDR2 FQNNGV. This CDR3 is built from 15 residues. DNA for the CDR3: TGTACCAGCAGTACGACTAGCGGGAGGAGTAATGAGCAGTTCTTC. It yields the protein CTSSTTSGRSNEQFF.